These T cell receptor beta chains were read from a single sample in a study of post-analysis software for immune sequencing data. A single record per CDR3 protein comes from TCRdb applying MiXCR to the PCR reads. The sample records roughly 540,000 distinct CDR3 sequences, 30% to 40% being singletons. Sequencing was carried out using blood. Receptor source: a girl under 18 with multiple sclerosis. CDR3s include the opening cysteine and the closing phenylalanine or tryptophan. The D gene is left open where the match is weak. A row's size may be missing; if present it is once, few, many or a size class.

j_call: TRBJ2-1; v_call: TRBV5-1; d_call: TRBD2; clone_size: NA; cdr3_nt: TGCGCCAGCAGCTTGGCCGGGCGGGGGGAGCGCAATGAGCAGTTCTTC; cdr3_aa: CASSLAGRGERNEQFF
j_call: TRBJ2-3; v_call: TRBV5-1; d_call: NA; clone_size: few; cdr3_nt: TGCGCCAGCGCCGTCGAGGGCCCGGATACGCAGTATTTT; cdr3_aa: CASAVEGPDTQYF
j_call: TRBJ1-2; v_call: TRBV6-5; d_call: TRBD1; clone_size: once; cdr3_nt: TGTGCCATACAGGGGGTATATGGCTACACCTTC; cdr3_aa: CAIQGVYGYTF
j_call: TRBJ2-1; v_call: TRBV6-6; d_call: NA; clone_size: NA; cdr3_nt: TGTGCCAGCAGTTACTCGGAGGGCTACAATGAGCAGTTCTTC; cdr3_aa: CASSYSEGYNEQFF
j_call: TRBJ1-2; v_call: TRBV11-1; d_call: NA; clone_size: few; cdr3_nt: TGTGCCAGCAGCCCCGGGCAGGGAGAGAATGGCTACACCTTC; cdr3_aa: CASSPGQGENGYTF
j_call: TRBJ2-5; v_call: TRBV29-1; d_call: NA; clone_size: NA; cdr3_nt: TGCAGCGTCTACAAAGGAGAGACCCAGTACTTC; cdr3_aa: CSVYKGETQYF
j_call: TRBJ2-1; v_call: TRBV20-1; d_call: TRBD2; clone_size: NA; cdr3_nt: TGCAGTGCCCGACCCCTATTTAGCGGGGGGGGATATGAGCAGTTCTTC; cdr3_aa: CSARPLFSGGGYEQFF
j_call: TRBJ1-2; v_call: TRBV7-9; d_call: NA; clone_size: once; cdr3_nt: TGTGCCAGCAGCGGATATATCGGGGCCGCTCTGGTTGGCTACACCTTC; cdr3_aa: CASSGYIGAALVGYTF
j_call: TRBJ2-1; v_call: TRBV9; d_call: TRBD2; clone_size: NA; cdr3_nt: TGTGCCAGCAGCGTAGGGGAGGGGACTAGCGGACACTCCTACAATGAGCAGTTCTTC; cdr3_aa: CASSVGEGTSGHSYNEQFF
j_call: TRBJ2-6; v_call: TRBV11-3; d_call: TRBD1; clone_size: NA; cdr3_nt: TGTGCCAGCAGCCCAGGACAGGGGGCTGCCTCTGGGGCCAACGTCCTGACTTTC; cdr3_aa: CASSPGQGAASGANVLTF
j_call: TRBJ2-1; v_call: TRBV6-2/TRBV6-3; d_call: NA; clone_size: NA; cdr3_nt: TGTGCCAGCACACTACTAGGAGGGGTACAATCCTACAATGAGCAGTTCTTC; cdr3_aa: CASTLLGGVQSYNEQFF
j_call: TRBJ2-3; v_call: TRBV5-1; d_call: NA; clone_size: NA; cdr3_nt: TGCGCCAGCAGCGGTGGGGAACCGGGACTGGCGACAGATACGCAGTATTTT; cdr3_aa: CASSGGEPGLATDTQYF
j_call: TRBJ2-7; v_call: TRBV3-1; d_call: TRBD2; clone_size: few; cdr3_nt: TGTGCCAGCAGCCCGGGACTAGCGGGGGGGCTGGAGCAGTACTTC; cdr3_aa: CASSPGLAGGLEQYF
j_call: TRBJ2-7; v_call: TRBV6-5; d_call: TRBD2; clone_size: NA; cdr3_nt: TGTGCCAGCAGTTACTGGGGGGGATCCTACGAGCAGTACTTC; cdr3_aa: CASSYWGGSYEQYF
j_call: TRBJ2-5; v_call: TRBV19; d_call: NA; clone_size: NA; cdr3_nt: TGTGCCAGTAGTACAACAAACCAAGAGACCCAGTACTTC; cdr3_aa: CASSTTNQETQYF
j_call: TRBJ2-3; v_call: TRBV11-2; d_call: TRBD1; clone_size: NA; cdr3_nt: TGTGCCAGCAGCCCGGGACAGTTTAGCACAGATACGCAGTATTTT; cdr3_aa: CASSPGQFSTDTQYF
j_call: TRBJ2-3; v_call: TRBV5-1; d_call: NA; clone_size: many; cdr3_nt: TGCGCCAGCAGCACCACAGATACGCAGTATTTT; cdr3_aa: CASSTTDTQYF
j_call: TRBJ2-1; v_call: TRBV6-1; d_call: TRBD1; clone_size: NA; cdr3_nt: TGTGCCAGCAGATCTTGGGGGACAGGGCCCTACAATGAGCAGTTCTTC; cdr3_aa: CASRSWGTGPYNEQFF
j_call: TRBJ1-1; v_call: TRBV5-6; d_call: NA; clone_size: NA; cdr3_nt: TGTGCCGGCAGTTGGGGGCGGCAGAATGAAGCTTTCTTT; cdr3_aa: CAGSWGRQNEAFF
j_call: TRBJ1-6; v_call: TRBV2; d_call: TRBD1; clone_size: NA; cdr3_nt: TGTGCCAGCAGTGCGGGGGCCGGGACAGATTTTTCACCCCTCCACTTT; cdr3_aa: CASSAGAGTDFSPLHF
j_call: TRBJ2-1; v_call: TRBV7-9; d_call: TRBD1; clone_size: few; cdr3_nt: TGTGCCAGCAGCGCAAGACAGGGGATGAATGAGCAGTTCTTC; cdr3_aa: CASSARQGMNEQFF
j_call: TRBJ2-3; v_call: TRBV9; d_call: NA; clone_size: few; cdr3_nt: TGTGCCAGCAGCGTAGGAGGAAGGGTTGGAGATACGCAGTATTTT; cdr3_aa: CASSVGGRVGDTQYF
j_call: TRBJ2-7; v_call: TRBV29-1; d_call: NA; clone_size: NA; cdr3_nt: TGCAGCGTCCCCGCTAGTAGCCACGAGCAGTACTTC; cdr3_aa: CSVPASSHEQYF
j_call: TRBJ2-3; v_call: TRBV10-3; d_call: NA; clone_size: few; cdr3_nt: TGTGCCATCAGTGGAGAGCAAGGGCGTGAGAGATACACGCAGTATTTT; cdr3_aa: CAISGEQGRERYTQYF
j_call: TRBJ2-1; v_call: TRBV11-2; d_call: NA; clone_size: NA; cdr3_nt: TGTGCCAGCAGCTTAGAGACAGCCTTAAGGTGGAATGAGCAGTTCTTC; cdr3_aa: CASSLETALRWNEQFF
j_call: TRBJ1-5; v_call: TRBV3-1; d_call: NA; clone_size: NA; cdr3_nt: TGTGCCAGCAGCCAAGAGCTAGGCAATCAGCCCCAGCATTTT; cdr3_aa: CASSQELGNQPQHF
j_call: TRBJ2-5; v_call: TRBV3-1; d_call: NA; clone_size: NA; cdr3_nt: TGTGCCAGCAGCCCGCCGGGGGGCGTACAAGAGACCCAGTACTTC; cdr3_aa: CASSPPGGVQETQYF
j_call: TRBJ2-5; v_call: TRBV12-3/TRBV12-4; d_call: NA; clone_size: NA; cdr3_nt: TGTGCCAGCAGTACCACTAGCAGAGAGGCCCAGTACTTC; cdr3_aa: CASSTTSREAQYF
j_call: TRBJ2-1; v_call: TRBV7-2; d_call: TRBD2; clone_size: few; cdr3_nt: TGTGCCAGCAGCTTAGTCGGGACTAGCGGGGGGGATGAGCAGTTCTTC; cdr3_aa: CASSLVGTSGGDEQFF
j_call: TRBJ1-2; v_call: TRBV15; d_call: NA; clone_size: few; cdr3_nt: TGTGCCACCAGCGGCGGGACATCTTCTTACTATGGCTACACCTTC; cdr3_aa: CATSGGTSSYYGYTF
j_call: TRBJ1-5; v_call: TRBV10-3; d_call: NA; clone_size: few; cdr3_nt: TGTGCCATCAGTGAGTCAGGATGGGTTGAAGGCAATCAGCCCCAGCATTTT; cdr3_aa: CAISESGWVEGNQPQHF
j_call: TRBJ2-7; v_call: TRBV20-1; d_call: NA; clone_size: few; cdr3_nt: TGCAGTGCTAGAGATCAGGTCTTCTACGAGCAGTACTTC; cdr3_aa: CSARDQVFYEQYF
j_call: TRBJ2-1; v_call: TRBV12-3/TRBV12-4; d_call: NA; clone_size: few; cdr3_nt: TGTGCCAGCAGCCGACTCCCGGGTGGGTACAATGAGCAGTTCTTC; cdr3_aa: CASSRLPGGYNEQFF
j_call: TRBJ2-5; v_call: TRBV10-1; d_call: TRBD2; clone_size: many; cdr3_nt: TGCGCCAGCATTGTCCTAGCGGGGGGGCTTTCGGAGACCCAGTACTTC; cdr3_aa: CASIVLAGGLSETQYF
j_call: TRBJ2-5; v_call: TRBV4-1; d_call: NA; clone_size: NA; cdr3_nt: TGCGCCAGCAGCCCCCTATTACCCAGGGATAGCGAGACCCAGTACTTC; cdr3_aa: CASSPLLPRDSETQYF
j_call: TRBJ1-2; v_call: TRBV6-5; d_call: NA; clone_size: few; cdr3_nt: TGTGCCCGCAGTTACTCGAACCGGGACATCGGCGGCTACACCTTC; cdr3_aa: CARSYSNRDIGGYTF
j_call: TRBJ1-5; v_call: TRBV3-1; d_call: NA; clone_size: few; cdr3_nt: TGTGCCAGCAGCCAAGATCCCTTATCCTATAGCAATCAGCCCCAGCATTTT; cdr3_aa: CASSQDPLSYSNQPQHF
j_call: TRBJ2-5; v_call: TRBV6-1; d_call: NA; clone_size: NA; cdr3_nt: TGTGCCAGCAAGGCACGGCTAGGTGGAGATGGGGAGACCCAGTACTTC; cdr3_aa: CASKARLGGDGETQYF
j_call: TRBJ1-4; v_call: TRBV20-1; d_call: NA; clone_size: NA; cdr3_nt: TGCAGTGCTAGAGATCATAGGCCGGGGAATGAAAAACTGTTTTTT; cdr3_aa: CSARDHRPGNEKLFF
j_call: TRBJ1-2; v_call: TRBV6-5; d_call: NA; clone_size: NA; cdr3_nt: TGTGCCAGTGCTCAGGGGCTTTATGACTATGGCTACACCTTC; cdr3_aa: CASAQGLYDYGYTF
j_call: TRBJ2-3; v_call: TRBV6-5; d_call: TRBD2; clone_size: NA; cdr3_nt: TGTGCCAGCAGTTATTCACTAGCGGGGGGGCAGGCAGATACGCAGTATTTT; cdr3_aa: CASSYSLAGGQADTQYF
j_call: TRBJ2-5; v_call: TRBV12-5; d_call: TRBD1; clone_size: NA; cdr3_nt: TGTGCTAGTGGTTCCATGTCCGGGACAGAGGCAATGCAGACCCAGTACTTC; cdr3_aa: CASGSMSGTEAMQTQYF
j_call: TRBJ1-1; v_call: TRBV10-1; d_call: NA; clone_size: NA; cdr3_nt: TGCGCCAGCAGTGAATTGGCGGCTAGTGGAGCTTTCTTT; cdr3_aa: CASSELAASGAFF
j_call: TRBJ1-2; v_call: TRBV11-2; d_call: NA; clone_size: NA; cdr3_nt: TGTGCCAGCAGCGGGGCGAATTGGTCTCCTGGCTACACCTTC; cdr3_aa: CASSGANWSPGYTF
j_call: TRBJ2-1; v_call: TRBV11-2; d_call: NA; clone_size: NA; cdr3_nt: TGTGCCAGCAGCTTTTCTAACAATGAGCAGTTCTTC; cdr3_aa: CASSFSNNEQFF
j_call: TRBJ2-2; v_call: TRBV7-7; d_call: TRBD1; clone_size: few; cdr3_nt: TGTGCCAGCAGCCCGACAGGGGCCGGGGAGCTGTTTTTT; cdr3_aa: CASSPTGAGELFF
j_call: TRBJ1-1; v_call: TRBV4-1; d_call: NA; clone_size: NA; cdr3_nt: TGCGCCAGCAGCCAAGCCGGGGGATGGACTGAAGCTTTCTTT; cdr3_aa: CASSQAGGWTEAFF
j_call: TRBJ2-5; v_call: TRBV5-1; d_call: NA; clone_size: NA; cdr3_nt: NA; cdr3_aa: CASSFGPGGIRETQYF
j_call: TRBJ1-1; v_call: TRBV4-1; d_call: NA; clone_size: few; cdr3_nt: TGCGCCAGCAGCCCACCACCGGCGCTGAACACTGAAGCTTTCTTT; cdr3_aa: CASSPPPALNTEAFF
j_call: TRBJ2-7; v_call: TRBV5-1; d_call: NA; clone_size: NA; cdr3_nt: TGCGCCAGCAGCTTAAATGGTGGCGGGACCTACGAGCAGTACTTC; cdr3_aa: CASSLNGGGTYEQYF
j_call: TRBJ1-5; v_call: TRBV20-1; d_call: NA; clone_size: NA; cdr3_nt: TGCAGTGCTAGAAAGCCGGGACCCCGCTCGGGGAATCAGCCCCAGCATTTT; cdr3_aa: CSARKPGPRSGNQPQHF
j_call: TRBJ2-7; v_call: TRBV20-1; d_call: NA; clone_size: NA; cdr3_nt: TGCAGTGCACAAAAAACCTTAGCCTCAAGCTCCTACGAGCAGTACTTC; cdr3_aa: CSAQKTLASSSYEQYF
j_call: TRBJ1-2; v_call: TRBV6-5; d_call: NA; clone_size: few; cdr3_nt: TGTGCCAGCAGGAGGGGCAGCCTAAACCCCTATGGCTACACCTTC; cdr3_aa: CASRRGSLNPYGYTF
j_call: TRBJ1-3; v_call: TRBV4-1; d_call: NA; clone_size: NA; cdr3_nt: TGCGCCAGCAGCCAAGAAGGCAGGGCCCTCCGCATCTCTGGAAACACCATATATTTT; cdr3_aa: CASSQEGRALRISGNTIYF
j_call: TRBJ2-3; v_call: TRBV6-6; d_call: TRBD2; clone_size: NA; cdr3_nt: TGTGCCATTCTAGCGGGGGCCGCAGATACGCAGTATTTT; cdr3_aa: CAILAGAADTQYF
j_call: TRBJ2-5; v_call: TRBV20-1; d_call: TRBD2; clone_size: few; cdr3_nt: TGCAGTGCTTTACTAGCGGGGCAAGAGACCCAGTACTTC; cdr3_aa: CSALLAGQETQYF
j_call: TRBJ2-7; v_call: TRBV20-1; d_call: TRBD2; clone_size: NA; cdr3_nt: TGCAGTGCCCCGAGCGGGGGCCCCTACAATGAGCAGTACTTC; cdr3_aa: CSAPSGGPYNEQYF
j_call: TRBJ2-7; v_call: TRBV6-6; d_call: NA; clone_size: NA; cdr3_nt: TGTGCCAGCAATGGGTGGGGGTATGAGCAGTACTTC; cdr3_aa: CASNGWGYEQYF
j_call: TRBJ2-3; v_call: TRBV5-1; d_call: NA; clone_size: NA; cdr3_nt: TGCGCCAGCAGCTTGGAAACAGGAAGCACAGATACGCAGTATTTT; cdr3_aa: CASSLETGSTDTQYF
j_call: TRBJ1-1; v_call: TRBV20-1; d_call: NA; clone_size: once; cdr3_nt: TGCAGTGCCGCAACAGGACAAACGAACACTGAAGCTTTCTTT; cdr3_aa: CSAATGQTNTEAFF